This T cell receptor (beta chain) was recovered during a study of blood T cell repertoires in COVID-19 (dated by TCRdb to the early 2020s). Study-level background: Samples covering the acute and convalescent phases of COVID-19 were provided by collaborators in the United States, Italy and Spain. The material from the prospective study consisted of cDNA or gDNA derived from T cells, B-cell-depleted T cells, or PBMCs. Subjects who had been exposed to COVID-19, were actively infected with it, or had recovered from it provided the deeply sampled blood TCRbeta repertoires that made up the dataset. The repertoires were made available in a free public database intended to serve as a resource for research on the immune response to SARS-CoV-2. The samples were drawn from two sources: the first 160 participants of the ongoing ImmuneRACE study, and 1,000 to 1,500 subjects contributed by 6 global collaborators. Sample metadata almost always included a de-identified subject ID, COVID-19 status, age in years and sex. HLA class I and class II types, where available, came from metadata supplied by the sample provider rather than from assay-based typing.

TCRbeta CDR3 regions were amplified from genomic DNA by means of the immunoSEQ Assay, a bias-controlled multiplex PCR. In the source study's methods: The number of nucleated cells in each sample was estimated by amplification of reference gene primers within the assay. To quantify the absolute abundance of each unique TCRbeta CDR3 rearrangement, sequence reads were collapsed and filtered. For each sample, productive Simpson clonality was calculated as the square root of Simpson's diversity index across productive rearrangements. The table comes from immuneACCESS by way of TCRdb, which keeps in-frame sequences with V and J called. Part of the clones is missing from these tables; in studies checked, under half for an unresolved V gene and the rest for unknown reasons. Clone size and the V and J calls come from that table; the DNA yielded D and trimming. Here the sample has roughly 35,000 clones; 88% occur a single time. The ten largest make up 10% to 15% of the sample.

Each collaborating institution followed its own protocols to collect whole blood in K2EDTA tubes. Collaborator samples were shipped for TCRbeta analysis as frozen whole blood, isolated PBMCs, or DNA extracted from either sample type. With respect to this clone: Its antigen target is currently unknown. Per-base qualities were not stored, and no clone one base away is much larger.

V and J lose 10 bases and 4 bases, and a span of 8 bases separates them. The CDR3 goes from the cysteine to the phenylalanine over 11 residues. The entry retains the CDR3 DNA only, 33 bases that are in frame from base 1. CDR1 is given as MNHEY and CDR2 as SVGAGI, both from the germline V gene. What the work shows at the level of the full study, not this receptor alone: The quantity of clinical and demographic metadata differed by source and by participant and was supplied without curation.

The sequence links TRBV6-5 to TRBJ2-1; the D gene cannot be resolved reliably. Source material: peripheral blood. This receptor was taken from a man aged 55 to 69 with active COVID-19. The CDR3 amino acid sequence is: CATSRYNEQFF. The DNA is TGTGCCACCTCGCGGTACAATGAGCAGTTCTTC.